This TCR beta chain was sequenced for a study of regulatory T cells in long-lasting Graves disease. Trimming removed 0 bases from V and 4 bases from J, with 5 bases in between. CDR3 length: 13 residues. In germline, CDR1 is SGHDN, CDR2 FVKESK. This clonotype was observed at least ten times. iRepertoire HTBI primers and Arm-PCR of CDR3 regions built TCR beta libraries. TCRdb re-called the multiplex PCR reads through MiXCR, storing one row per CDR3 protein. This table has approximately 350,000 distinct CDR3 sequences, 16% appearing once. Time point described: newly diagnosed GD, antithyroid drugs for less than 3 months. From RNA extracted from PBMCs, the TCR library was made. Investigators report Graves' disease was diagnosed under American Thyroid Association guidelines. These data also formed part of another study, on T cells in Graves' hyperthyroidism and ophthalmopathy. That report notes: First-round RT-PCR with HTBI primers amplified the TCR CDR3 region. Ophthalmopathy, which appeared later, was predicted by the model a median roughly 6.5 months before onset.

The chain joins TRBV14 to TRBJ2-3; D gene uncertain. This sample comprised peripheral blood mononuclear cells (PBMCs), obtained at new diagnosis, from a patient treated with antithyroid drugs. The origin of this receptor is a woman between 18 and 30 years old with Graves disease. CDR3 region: CASSQERSDTQYF. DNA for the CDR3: TGTGCCAGCAGCCAAGAACGGTCAGATACGCAGTATTTT.